The T cell receptor beta chain under discussion was sequenced for a study of cytomegalovirus exposure and HLA in healthy donors (TCRdb year 2017). Describing the broader study: In an earlier analysis of 587 of the donors, 276 Gb of sequence data and approximately 120 million unique TCR beta sequences from 150 million to 200 million T cells were reported. Roughly 290 gigabases of sequencing data and around 80 million unique TCR sequences made up an early release that covered approximately 650 HLA-typed donors. Of the 300 to 450 genotyped donors, 81% fell in the genetic ancestry cluster associated with self-reported Caucasian donors. The study aimed to test whether cataloging public T cell receptors could reveal signatures of past pathogen exposure. The study profiled the T cell repertoires of approximately 700 subjects by immunosequencing and related them to cytomegalovirus serostatus. In addition to the first cohort of about 650 subjects, a separate validation cohort of 120 different subjects was used. High-throughput TCR immunosequencing, statistical association of individual TCRs with disease status, and machine learning were combined to predict cytomegalovirus infection status. A later analysis re-analyzed previously published TCR beta repertoires from roughly 690 donors and added high-resolution HLA genotyping to study TCR occurrence patterns. The later analysis used no new phenotypic data to find candidate immune exposures, relying instead on TCR beta sequences and their occurrence across donors. In an earlier analysis of about 590 of the donors, high-throughput TCR beta sequencing was used to judge whether each TCR beta V gene segment behaved as functional or pseudogenic. Donor age, sex, ethnicity and CMV serostatus were compiled alongside the repertoire data. A later genetic analysis used genome-wide SNP genotypes for about three fifths of the 666 donors, treating that subset as a discovery cohort. All discovery cohort repertoires had been generated using a single sequencing platform. HLA typing included class I and class II loci at four-digit resolution. The number of donors typed differed by locus, with roughly 629-640 for A, B, C, DRB1 and DQB1, 522 for DQA1, under 610 for DPA1, and roughly 450 for DPB1. Five DR-DQ haplotypes were handled as single units for association and clustering because linkage in the cohort was strong. Among roughly 400 genotyped donors of the cohort, an average of approximately 250,000 unique TCR beta nucleotide sequences were sequenced per donor, around a sixth of them non-productive. Findings and caveats that apply to the study as a whole: Presence/absence analyses assumed roughly uniform sequencing depth across donors, an assumption that may not hold. In vitro tests confirmed that three of the cytomegalovirus-associated TCR beta chains recognize cytomegalovirus antigens. In a later genetic analysis, fewer N-insertions in productive TCRs were reported among donors in an Asian-associated ancestry cluster than the approximately 710-donor mean. In a later analysis, TCR association rates were found to vary across HLA loci, with the most associated TCRs seen for DRB1 alleles and the fewest for HLA-C alleles. The authors suggested that the approach could potentially be extended to other disease states and immunological phenotypes. When HLA alleles, especially DR and DQ, strongly co-occurred, TCR associations were difficult to assign to individual alleles. V-gene and J-gene trimming of TCR beta chains was associated with a missense DCLRE1C variant in a later genetic analysis, and the association was replicated in an independent cohort. The only immune exposure information available for the cohort was CMV serostatus. Most TCR sequences were observed very rarely across donors, whereas some public TCRs were present in many individuals. A total of about 150 TCR beta chains were listed by the study as associated with cytomegalovirus. In this cohort, only TCR beta chains were sequenced, and detectable features were limited by the absence of alpha or paired-chain data. Because the 87-base-pair reads could not distinguish some IMGT-functional V segments, including TRBV6-2 and TRBV6-3, those segments were excluded. A further reported finding was that TCR beta sequences accurately predicted the HLA-A and HLA-B alleles for most subjects in the first cohort. Because counts were too low, around 18 rarely observed V segments, including chromosome 9 orphons, were left out of the earlier analysis of 500 to 650 of the donors. Correlated functional status among segregating V segments might reflect linkage disequilibrium, but an unknown experimental factor could not be ruled out. A later analysis found that most CMV-associated TCR beta chains appeared HLA-restricted, with HLA associations seemingly driven largely by CMV exposure. A later analysis reported that several top co-occurrence clusters appeared linked to parvovirus B19, influenza, CMV and Epstein-Barr virus. In an earlier analysis of a few hundred of the donors, most TCR beta V segments were observed in productive rearrangements about 87% or about 30% of the time, broadly matching IMGT annotations. A group of highly shared sequence variants was considered likely to be a technical artifact of the sequencing pipeline. In both the original and validation cohorts, the classifier was reported to diagnose cytomegalovirus status with high specificity and sensitivity. In a later analysis, HLA-associated TCR beta chains showed more clonal expansion and lower generation probabilities than non-associated chains that were equally common. At a false discovery rate of 0.05, a later analysis linked about 17,000 TCR beta sequences to specific HLA alleles. Because HLA typing was unavailable for some donors at each locus, only the typed subset was used in association tests.

The cohort comprised more than 550 healthy bone marrow donors. At the time of sampling, all cohort members were nominally healthy, though unrecorded immune exposures were likely present. The donor tested CMV seronegative and was one of the 352 seronegative cohort members. Every donor gave a peripheral blood sample, and the peripheral blood mononuclear cells from that sample were used for TCR beta sequencing. The Qiagen DNeasy Blood Extraction Kit was used to extract genomic DNA from the blood cell samples. From the cysteine up to the phenylalanine, the CDR3 has a length of 13 residues. The DNA shown is the 39-base CDR3, in frame from base 1. CDR1 and CDR2 are drawn from the germline V gene: SQVTM, ANQGSEA. Library preparation was by the immunoSEQ multiplex PCR assay. For the multiplex PCR, a mixture combining 60 forward primers for TCR Vbeta segments and 13 reverse primers for TCR Jbeta segments was used. The CDR3 region of rearranged TCR beta genes was amplified from genomic DNA by a multiplex PCR assay. The Illumina HiSeq System was used to sequence the amplified TCR beta libraries as 87-base-pair reads. As for the authors' bioinformatics: A later analysis tallied tens of millions of unique TCR beta chains across the 610 or so repertoires, and about 10 million of those chains were shared by two or more donors. A nearest-neighbor algorithm error-corrected the raw reads and collapsed the reads into unique sequences, merging closely related sequences to remove PCR and sequencing errors. V, D and J gene segments were assigned by aligning CDR3 sequences to IMGT reference sequences. For a sequence to be retained, a match of at least six nucleotides was required to both a V gene segment and a J gene segment. Rearrangements were classified as productive when the CDR3 lacked stop codons and remained in frame with V and J, and all other rearrangements were classified as non-productive. Following IMGT convention, CDR3 was defined as the stretch from the second conserved V-encoded cysteine to the conserved J-encoded phenylalanine. Sequences without an unambiguous match to a single V gene segment were excluded from the earlier analysis of about 640 of the donors. In an earlier analysis of roughly 600 of the donors, a V segment was called functional when productive rearrangements were above 56.7%, and segregating when the standard deviation between donors exceeded 5%. To diagnose cytomegalovirus status from the catalog of TCR beta chain sequences, a statistical classification framework was built. V and J gene assignment, in a later analysis, came from comparing TCR nucleotide sequences with IMGT/GENE-DB human TR gene sequences. A later analysis assigned CDR3 sequences and most-parsimonious VDJ recombination scenarios with the TCRdist pipeline. A later analysis defined each TCR beta chain by its CDR3 amino acid sequence plus V-gene family, and excluded reads lacking a unique V-gene family. A later analysis removed over 500 highly shared, low-generation-probability nucleotide sequences to deal with suspected cross-contamination and a sequencing artifact. In a later analysis, a clonal expansion index for each public chain was calculated from normalized within-repertoire ranks of inferred template counts. Generation probabilities in a later analysis came from a VDJ recombination model fitted to out-of-frame rearrangements, and those results were checked against IGoR. Hypergeometric tests were used in a later analysis to score TCR-TCR, TCR-HLA and TCR-CMV co-occurrence, with a repertoire-size bias correction applied to the TCR pairs. False discovery rates were estimated in a later analysis by permuting HLA or CMV assignments 20 times. In a later analysis, co-occurring TCRs were grouped using DBSCAN, with TCRdist sequence similarity added in when clustering inside HLA-allele-positive subsets. Co-occurrence clustering excluded repertoires with fewer than 30,000 or more than 120,000 public chains, plus five with anomalous nucleotide sharing. Imported from immuneACCESS, the table was reduced by TCRdb to in-frame sequences with V and J called. These copies leave out some clones; in studies compared against another copy, an unresolved V gene accounts for under half, and the cause of the remainder is not known. V, J and clone size are those of that table, while D and trimming were read from the DNA. Here the sample has about 280,000 clones; 70% to 90% occur a single time. The ten biggest clones cover approximately 2% of the sample.

Concerning this clone: Its specific antigen is unknown. Base qualities are not provided; no much larger clone lies one nucleotide away.

The chain joins TRBV29-1 to TRBJ1-1; TRBD1 might be the D gene, on 5 matching bases. Sequencing used PBMCs. This sequence was found in a woman aged 18-29 years in good health and CMV-seronegative. In nucleotides, the sequence is TGCAGTGTTACAGGCCTGATGAACACTGAAGCTTTCTTT. Translated, it reads CSVTGLMNTEAFF.